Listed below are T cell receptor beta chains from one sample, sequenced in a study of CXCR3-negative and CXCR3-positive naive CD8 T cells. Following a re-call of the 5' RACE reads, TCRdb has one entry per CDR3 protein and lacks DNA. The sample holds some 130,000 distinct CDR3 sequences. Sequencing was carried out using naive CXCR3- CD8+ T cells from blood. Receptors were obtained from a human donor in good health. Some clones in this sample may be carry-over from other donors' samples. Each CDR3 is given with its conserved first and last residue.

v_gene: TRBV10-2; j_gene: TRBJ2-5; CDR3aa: CASSGLQKFEETQCF
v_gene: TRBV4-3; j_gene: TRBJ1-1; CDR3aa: CASRGTGGYEAFF
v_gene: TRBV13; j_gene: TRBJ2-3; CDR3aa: CASSLPGGRTDTQYF
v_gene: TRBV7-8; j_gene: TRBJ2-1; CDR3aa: CASSTPTGLRSSSYNEQFF
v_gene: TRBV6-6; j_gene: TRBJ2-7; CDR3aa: CASSSVEAYEQYF
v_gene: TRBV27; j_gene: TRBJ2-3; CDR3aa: CASSTMTSGSGGDTQYF
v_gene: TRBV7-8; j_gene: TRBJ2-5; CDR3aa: CASSYSFVVNQETQYF
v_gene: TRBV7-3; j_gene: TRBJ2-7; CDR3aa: CASSLIGGGPYEQYF
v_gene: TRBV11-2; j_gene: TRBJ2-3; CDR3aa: CASSLVGGTDTQYF
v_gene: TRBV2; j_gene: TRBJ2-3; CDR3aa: CASKVEGATDTQYF
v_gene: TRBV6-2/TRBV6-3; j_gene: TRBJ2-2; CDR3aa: CASSRDRVNTGELFF
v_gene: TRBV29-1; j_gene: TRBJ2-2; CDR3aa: CSVSPRGNGELFF
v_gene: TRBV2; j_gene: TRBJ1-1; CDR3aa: CAIETEGTDWDTEAFF
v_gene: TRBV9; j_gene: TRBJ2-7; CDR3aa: CASSGDRGRSYEQYF
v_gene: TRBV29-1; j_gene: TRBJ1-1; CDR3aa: CSVGGGRTWEEGTEAFF
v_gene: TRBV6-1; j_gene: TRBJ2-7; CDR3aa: CASSVYRVYEQYF
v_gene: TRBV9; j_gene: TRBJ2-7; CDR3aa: CASSGLADEQYF
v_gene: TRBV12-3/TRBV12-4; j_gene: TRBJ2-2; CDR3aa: CASSDLTGHIANTGELFF
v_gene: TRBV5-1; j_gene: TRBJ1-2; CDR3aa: CASGSPAGARDYGYTF
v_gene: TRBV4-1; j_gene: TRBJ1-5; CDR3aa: CASSQDLAGGGQPQHF
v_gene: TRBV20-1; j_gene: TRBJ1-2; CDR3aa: CSARDLLGGVNGYTF
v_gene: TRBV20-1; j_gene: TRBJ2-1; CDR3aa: CSATQAGYNEQFF
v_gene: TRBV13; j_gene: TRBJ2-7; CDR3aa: CASSFHGQGTYEQYF
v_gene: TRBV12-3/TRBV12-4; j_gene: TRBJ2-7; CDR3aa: CASSYSGREPYEQYF
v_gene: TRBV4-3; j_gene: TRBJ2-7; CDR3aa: CASSQDQGTGLYEQYF
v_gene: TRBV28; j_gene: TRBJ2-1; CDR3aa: CASSFIGINEQFF
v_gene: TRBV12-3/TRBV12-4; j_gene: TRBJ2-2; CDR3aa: CASSFHPGTGELFF
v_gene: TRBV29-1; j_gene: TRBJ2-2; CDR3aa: CSVGRPQGTGELFF
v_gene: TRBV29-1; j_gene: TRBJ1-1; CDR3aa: CSVEGGGTAEAFF
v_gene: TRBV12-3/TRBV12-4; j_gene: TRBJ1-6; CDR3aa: CASNRGGRNSPLHF
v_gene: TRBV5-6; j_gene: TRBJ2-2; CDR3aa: CASSLMGQGGTGELFF
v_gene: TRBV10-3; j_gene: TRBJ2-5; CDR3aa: CAISESIGMETQYF
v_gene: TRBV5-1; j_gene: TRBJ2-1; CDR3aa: CASTLPAYNEQFF
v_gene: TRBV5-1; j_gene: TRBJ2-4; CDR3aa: CASSLAQGSDIQYF
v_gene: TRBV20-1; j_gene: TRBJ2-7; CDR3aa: CSALRDRVSYEQYF
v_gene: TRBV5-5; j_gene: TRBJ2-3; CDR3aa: CASSLGQGLSTDTQYF
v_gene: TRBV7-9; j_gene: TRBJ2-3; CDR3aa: CASSLPLTDTQYF
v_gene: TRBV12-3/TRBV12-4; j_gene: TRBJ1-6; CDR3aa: CASSSRGSPLHF
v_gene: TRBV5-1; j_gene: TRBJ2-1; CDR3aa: CASSFGGLYNEQFF
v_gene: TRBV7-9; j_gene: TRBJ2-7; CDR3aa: CASSSDREATYEQYF
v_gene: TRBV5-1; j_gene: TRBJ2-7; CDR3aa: CASSPGTSGSKGYEQYF
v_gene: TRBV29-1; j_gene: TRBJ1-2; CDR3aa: CSGTRGDYSYTF
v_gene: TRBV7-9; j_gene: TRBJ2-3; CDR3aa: CASSLAAEGTSGLTDTQYF
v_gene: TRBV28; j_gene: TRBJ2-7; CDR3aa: CASSRLGIGPYEQYF
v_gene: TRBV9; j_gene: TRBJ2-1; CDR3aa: CASSVVGQGYNEQFF
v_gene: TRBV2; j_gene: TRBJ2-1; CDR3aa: CASSVGGEQFF
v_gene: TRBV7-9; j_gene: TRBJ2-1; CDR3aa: CASSLANSYNEQFF
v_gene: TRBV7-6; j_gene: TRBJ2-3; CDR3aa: CASSFGGRASTDTQYF
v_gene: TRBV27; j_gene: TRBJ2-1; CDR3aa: CASSTRLGIYNEQFF
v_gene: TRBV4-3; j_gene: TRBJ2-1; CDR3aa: CASSQEVLAGGPGNEQFF
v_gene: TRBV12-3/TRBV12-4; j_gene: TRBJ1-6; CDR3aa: CASSNLGYSPLHF
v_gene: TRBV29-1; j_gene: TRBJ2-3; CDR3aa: CSVEEAASTDTQYF
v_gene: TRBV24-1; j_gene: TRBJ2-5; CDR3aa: CATSDGTEETQYF
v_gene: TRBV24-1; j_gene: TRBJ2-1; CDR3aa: CATSDLPSNEQFF
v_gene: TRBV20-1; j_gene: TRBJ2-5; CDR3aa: CSASGADDQETQYF
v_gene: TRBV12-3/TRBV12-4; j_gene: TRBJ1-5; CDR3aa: CASSLGLGLGNQPQHF